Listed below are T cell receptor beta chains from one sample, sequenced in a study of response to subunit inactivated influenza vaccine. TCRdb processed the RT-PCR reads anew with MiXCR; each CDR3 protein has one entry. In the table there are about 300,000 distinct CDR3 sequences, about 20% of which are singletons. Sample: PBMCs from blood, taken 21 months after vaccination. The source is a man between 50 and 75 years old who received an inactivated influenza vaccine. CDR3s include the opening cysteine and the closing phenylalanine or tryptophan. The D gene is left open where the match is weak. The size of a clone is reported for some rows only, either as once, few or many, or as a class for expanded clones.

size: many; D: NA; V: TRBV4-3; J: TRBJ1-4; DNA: TGCGCCAGCTCATTGTCGGTTGGTGAAAAACTGTTTTTT; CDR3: CASSLSVGEKLFF
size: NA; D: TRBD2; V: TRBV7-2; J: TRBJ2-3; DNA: TGTGCCAGCAGCTTAGTCAGCGGGGGGGGGCAGTATTTT; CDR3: CASSLVSGGGQYF
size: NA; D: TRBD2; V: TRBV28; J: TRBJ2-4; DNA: TGTGCCAGCAGTTTAATAGGGACTAGCGTGTCGAAAAACATTCAGTACTTC; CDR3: CASSLIGTSVSKNIQYF
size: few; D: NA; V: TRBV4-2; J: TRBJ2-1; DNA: TGTGCCAGCAGCCAACATTTATGGGGTACTACAGACAATGAGCAGTTCTTC; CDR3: CASSQHLWGTTDNEQFF
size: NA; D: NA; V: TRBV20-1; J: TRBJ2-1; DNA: TGCAGTGCTAGATCCCCCGGCGGGCTCGGGTACAATGAGCAGTTCTTC; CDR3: CSARSPGGLGYNEQFF
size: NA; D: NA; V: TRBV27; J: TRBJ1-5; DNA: TGTGCCAGCAGTTTGCGAGGCCCCAAGCCCCAGCATTTT; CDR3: CASSLRGPKPQHF
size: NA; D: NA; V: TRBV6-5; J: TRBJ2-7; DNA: TGTGCCAGCAGGAGCCCGACAGAGCAGTACTTC; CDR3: CASRSPTEQYF
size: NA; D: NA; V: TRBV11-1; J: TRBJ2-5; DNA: TGTGCCAGCAGCTTCGGTCTCGTTGAGACCCAGTACTTC; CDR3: CASSFGLVETQYF
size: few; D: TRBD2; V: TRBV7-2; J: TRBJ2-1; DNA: TGTGCCAGCAGCCTTCAAGCGGGGGGGTTCTACAATGAGCAGTTCTTC; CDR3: CASSLQAGGFYNEQFF
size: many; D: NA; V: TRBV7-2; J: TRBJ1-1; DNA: TGTGCCAGCAGCTTCACCGTCCGACGGACGAACACTGAAGCTTTCTTT; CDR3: CASSFTVRRTNTEAFF
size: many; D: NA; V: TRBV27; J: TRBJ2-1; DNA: TGTGCCAGCAGAAGGGACTTGGGGTACAATGAGCAGTTCTTC; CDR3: CASRRDLGYNEQFF
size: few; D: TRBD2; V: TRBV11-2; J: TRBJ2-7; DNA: TGTGCCAGCAGCTTACTAGCGGGAAAAGAGCAGTACTTC; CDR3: CASSLLAGKEQYF
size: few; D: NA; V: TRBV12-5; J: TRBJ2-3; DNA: TGTGCTAGTGGACCTGGACTACTCATTGATACGCAGTATTTT; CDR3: CASGPGLLIDTQYF
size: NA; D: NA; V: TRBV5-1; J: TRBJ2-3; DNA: TGCGCCAGCAGCTTGGACAGGCCGAGGTCAGATACGCAGTATTTT; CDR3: CASSLDRPRSDTQYF
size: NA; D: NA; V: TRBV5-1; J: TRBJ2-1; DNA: TGCGCCAGCAGCTTGGAAGGGGGCTCCTACAATGAGCAGTTCTTC; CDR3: CASSLEGGSYNEQFF
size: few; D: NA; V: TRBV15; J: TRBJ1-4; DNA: TGTGCCACCAGCTTGTTAGACAGAGTTAATGAAAAACTGTTTTTT; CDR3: CATSLLDRVNEKLFF
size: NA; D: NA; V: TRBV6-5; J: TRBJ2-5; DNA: TGTGCCAGCAGTTTATATGGCCTCGGAGGAGAGACCCAGTACTTC; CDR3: CASSLYGLGGETQYF
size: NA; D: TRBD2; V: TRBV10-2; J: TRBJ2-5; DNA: TGCGCCAGCAGTGAGTCCCAGCGGGGGGGCTATCGGGAGACCCAGTACTTC; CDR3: CASSESQRGGYRETQYF
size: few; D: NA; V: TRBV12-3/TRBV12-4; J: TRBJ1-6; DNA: TGTGCCAGCAGCACTTGGACGGATAATTCACCCCTCCACTTT; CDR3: CASSTWTDNSPLHF